A single sample is the source of the 28 T cell receptor beta chains below, sequenced in a study of Graves' ophthalmopathy and Graves' hyperthyroidism. Investigators amplified TCR beta CDR3 regions from RNA transcripts. Second-round multiplex PCR came after a first-round RT-PCR that employed HTBI primers. Via MiXCR, TCRdb re-called the multiplex PCR reads, giving one row per CDR3 protein. This table holds 200,000 to 250,000 distinct CDR3 sequences, 20% to 25% found once. Sequenced material: peripheral blood. These TCRs come from a woman between 50 and 59 years old with Graves' ophthalmopathy.

This clonotype was found many times. The V and J genes are TRBV2 and TRBJ2-5; 7 nucleotides agree with TRBD1. The CDR3 contains 15 residues. The V and J ends lost 6 bases and 2 bases, in that order; junction bases with no gene match: 9. From germline, CDR1 is SNHLY and CDR2 FYNNEI. The CDR3 sequence: CASRSTGLNQETQYF. Here the CDR3 DNA reads TGTGCCAGCAGATCGACAGGGCTAAATCAAGAGACCCAGTACTTC.

The rearrangement uses TRBV5-1 and TRBJ1-5, with 8 bases lining up with TRBD1. CDR3 length equals 15 residues. CDR1 is SGHRS and CDR2 is YFSETQ in the germline V gene. The V segment lost 0 bases and the J segment 6 bases; nucleotides outside the gene matches: 5. The CDR3 sequence is CASSLGTGRIQPQHF. The CDR3 nucleotides are TGCGCCAGCAGCTTGGGGACAGGGCGGATTCAGCCCCAGCATTTT.

This clonotype was seen repeatedly, ten times or more. The gene calls are TRBV19 and TRBJ1-1; TRBD1 matches 8 bases. This CDR3 is 15 amino acids long. With V trimmed by 5 bases and J by 5 bases, 10 bases remained unmatched. Germline lookup yields CDR1 LNHDA and CDR2 SQIVND (reference sequence). CDR3 in amino acids: CASSAGQGIRTEAFF. The CDR3 DNA reads as TGTGCCAGTAGTGCCGGACAGGGTATAAGAACTGAAGCTTTCTTT.

V and J are TRBV6-1 and TRBJ1-2, with no clear D. The CDR3 totals 15 residues. Trimming took off 6 bases at V and 3 bases at J, with 17 bases between the two ends. Germline CDR1 is MNHNS and CDR2 is SASEGT. CDR3 nucleotide sequence: TGTGCCAGCAGGCTCAAACCAAACAGAGACTATGGCTACACCTTC. Its protein is CASRLKPNRDYGYTF.

This clonotype was recorded at least ten times. The chain recombines TRBV11-2 with TRBJ2-2; no definite D call. The V gene lost 4 bases and the J gene lost 0 bases, with 9 bases spanning the gap. The germline V gene has CDR1 SGHAT and CDR2 FQNNGV. This CDR3 contains 15 residues. DNA of the CDR3: TGTGCCAGCAGCTGGACGGGCCCGAACACCGGGGAGCTGTTTTTT. Translated: CASSWTGPNTGELFF.

The rearrangement joins TRBV20-1 to TRBJ2-2; TRBD2 aligns across 8 bases. The CDR3 sequence is 18 residues long. CDR1 and CDR2 from the germline V gene are DFQATT and SNEGSKA (reference sequence). V gave up 0 bases and J gave up 7 bases; unmatched junction bases: 16. CDR3 loop: CSAREGAGREGWHGELFF. In DNA, the CDR3 is TGCAGTGCTAGAGAGGGAGCGGGTCGGGAGGGGTGGCACGGGGAGCTGTTTTTT.

In its sample, this clonotype was seen many times. The chain employs TRBV30 and TRBJ2-5; TRBD2 aligns across 10 bases. V gave up 3 bases and J gave up 4 bases; unmatched junction bases: 5. Germline lookup yields CDR1 GTSNPN and CDR2 SVGIG (reference sequence). The CDR3 has 14 amino acids. CDR3 residues: CAWSRASGRETQYF. The CDR3, as DNA: TGTGCCTGGAGCCGGGCTAGCGGGAGAGAGACCCAGTACTTC.

V gene TRBV12-3 or TRBV12-4 combines with J gene TRBJ2-7, with D possibly TRBD1 on 5 matching bases. The CDR3 has 13 amino acids. The V end was cut by 7 bases, the J end by 3 bases, with 13 bases between. CDR3 region: CASTHVDSYEQYF. The CDR3 region has the DNA TGTGCCAGCACCCACGTCGACAGCTACGAGCAGTACTTC.

This clonotype came up many times. The chain employs TRBV11-3 and TRBJ2-5; possible D gene TRBD2, 6 bases. The length of the CDR3 is 14 residues. Trimming took off 1 base at V and 13 bases at J, with 19 bases between the two ends. In germline, CDR1 is SGHNT, CDR2 YENEEA. In DNA, the CDR3 is TGTGCCAGCAGCTTAGGGGGGTCTCGGGAGAGGCTGTACTTC. Its protein product is CASSLGGSRERLYF.

J is TRBJ1-1 and V is TRBV20-1, with 7 nucleotides matching TRBD1. The germline CDR1 and CDR2 sequences are DFQATT and SNEGSKA (reference sequence). This CDR3 has 14 residues. The trim removed 0 bases at V and 1 base at J, leaving 2 bases unmatched. The CDR3 DNA follows: TGCAGTGCTAGAGACAGGGGGTCGAACACTGAAGCTTTCTTT. It codes for CSARDRGSNTEAFF.

The table lists this clonotype with many counts. The gene calls are TRBV7-9 and TRBJ1-6; TRBD1 aligns across 7 bases. Germline CDR1 SEHNR, CDR2 FQNEAQ (reference sequence). The CDR3 sequence is 17 residues long. Trimming removed 5 bases from V and 0 bases from J; junction bases left unmatched: 7. The CDR3 sequence: CASSNNRGSSYNSPLHF. CDR3 nucleotide sequence: TGTGCCAGCAGCAATAACAGGGGAAGCTCCTATAATTCACCCCTCCACTTT.

The rearrangement links TRBV18 to TRBJ2-5; TRBD2 matches 7 bases. Germline V gene sequence: CDR1 KGHSH, CDR2 LQKENI. CDR3 length: 13 amino acids. Losses at the gene ends were 4 bases for V and 4 bases for J; bases not matched to a gene: 3. CDR3 sequence reads: CASSQPSGETQYF. The CDR3 coding sequence is TGTGCCAGCTCACAGCCTAGCGGAGAGACCCAGTACTTC.

The table lists this clonotype with many counts. This sequence joins TRBV7-3 and TRBJ1-3; the D is unclear. V lost 4 bases, J lost 4 bases, and 8 bases lay in between. Looked up from germline, CDR1 is SGHTA and CDR2 is FQGTGA. CDR3 length equals 13 residues. The DNA for the CDR3 is TGTGCCAGCAGCTCCTACCCGGGAAACACCATATATTTT. This codes for CASSSYPGNTIYF. The variable domain in full, with the rest retrieved from reference TRBV7-3 and TRBJ1-3, is GAGVSQTPSNKVTEKGKYVELRCDPISGHTALYWYRQSLGQGPEFLIYFQGTGAADDSGLPNDRFFAVRPEGSVSTLKIQRTERGDSAVYLCASSSYPGNTIYFGEGSWLTVV.

This chain uses TRBV30 with TRBJ2-2, with 8 positions matching TRBD2. Germline CDR1 and CDR2: GTSNPN and SVGIG (reference sequence). J gave up 1 base and V 4 bases, and 8 bases lay outside the gene matches. This CDR3 is built from 16 residues. CDR3 in DNA: TGTGCCTGGAACCCTACTAGCGGCAGGAACACCGGGGAGCTGTTTTTT. This codes for CAWNPTSGRNTGELFF.

This clonotype occurred many times. This chain links TRBV6-1 with TRBJ1-1, with D perhaps TRBD1 (6 bases). This CDR3 has 12 amino acids. Germline CDR1 MNHNS, CDR2 SASEGT. Trimming left V 10 bases short and J 0 bases short, with 9 bases between. CDR3 sequence: CANGQLNTEAFF. The CDR3 bases are TGTGCCAATGGACAGTTGAACACTGAAGCTTTCTTT.

The J gene is TRBJ2-3, the V gene TRBV12-3 or TRBV12-4; D gene unclear. The ends were cut back, 6 bases at V and 2 bases at J, with 12 bases in the middle. The CDR3 runs to 14 residues. The CDR3 bases are TGTGCCAGCAGCCCTCCTCCTTCCACAGATACGCAGTATTTT. Translation gives CASSPPPSTDTQYF.

This clonotype was recorded many times. The CDR3 DNA reads TGTGCCAGCCTGAGGAGAGGGGGACAATCGGAGACCCAGTACTTC. Its protein product is CASLRRGGQSETQYF. The genes are TRBV28 and TRBJ2-5; TRBD1 might be the D (6 bases). V gave up 8 bases and J gave up 5 bases, with 21 bases separating them. The CDR3 has 15 amino acids. Germline V gene sequence: CDR1 MDHEN, CDR2 SYDVKM.

At least ten counts were recorded for this clonotype. The chain couples TRBV19 to TRBJ1-1; D is undetermined. Per germline, CDR1 LNHDA and CDR2 SQIVND (reference sequence). This CDR3 is 13 amino acids long. The V end was cut by 2 bases, the J end by 5 bases, with 9 bases between. The CDR3 is CASSIYRETEAFF. The CDR3 DNA follows: TGTGCCAGTAGTATATATAGGGAGACTGAAGCTTTCTTT. Full variable domain (remainder filled in from reference TRBV19 and TRBJ1-1): DGGITQSPKYLFRKEGQNVTLSCEQNLNHDAMYWYRQDPGQGLRLIYYSQIVNDFQKGDIAEGYSVSREKKESFPLTVTSAQKNPTAFYLCASSIYRETEAFFGQGTRLTVV.

In its sample, this clonotype was seen many times. V is TRBV30 and J is TRBJ2-7, with 9 nucleotides matching TRBD2. The CDR3 length is 14 residues. V dropped 3 bases and J dropped 5; count of bases not matched to a gene: 8. CDR1 is GTSNPN, CDR2 SVGIG, per germline (reference sequence). CDR3 DNA sequence: TGTGCCTGGAGGGCTTTAGCGGGAGTTAACGAGCAGTACTTC. Its protein is CAWRALAGVNEQYF.

This clonotype has at least ten counts. The rearrangement joins TRBV29-1 to TRBJ2-2, with a tentative D call TRBD1 (6 bases). The CDR3 contains 14 residues. Germline CDR1 SQVTM, CDR2 ANQGSEA. V lost 7 bases and J lost 4, with 16 bases in between. DNA for the CDR3: TGCAGCGCCACGGGACACCAAAGCACCGGGGAGCTGTTTTTT. The encoded protein is CSATGHQSTGELFF.

J is TRBJ1-5 and V is TRBV12-3 or TRBV12-4; D is unclear. The CDR3 consists of 14 residues. V lost 7 bases, J lost 3 bases, and 13 bases lay in between. The chain's CDR3 is CASTMGGSNQPQHF. For the CDR3, the DNA is TGTGCCAGCACCATGGGAGGGTCCAATCAGCCCCAGCATTTT.

The sample holds many counts of this clonotype. The chain carries TRBV19 and TRBJ2-7; 8 nucleotides line up with TRBD1. In germline, CDR1 is LNHDA, CDR2 SQIVND (reference sequence). The ends lost 1 base at V and 2 bases at J; junction bases unmatched: 4. This CDR3 comprises 15 residues. For the CDR3, the DNA is TGTGCCAGTAGTATAGGGGGGACAGGAGCCTACGAGCAGTACTTC. This codes for CASSIGGTGAYEQYF. The variable domain in full, completed from reference TRBV19 and TRBJ2-7, reads DGGITQSPKYLFRKEGQNVTLSCEQNLNHDAMYWYRQDPGQGLRLIYYSQIVNDFQKGDIAEGYSVSREKKESFPLTVTSAQKNPTAFYLCASSIGGTGAYEQYFGPGTRLTVT.

This clonotype was observed at least ten times. The chain has TRBV20-1 and TRBJ2-7; 10 positions match TRBD2. The CDR3 runs to 15 residues. V was pared by 2 bases and J by 6 bases, with 10 bases of the junction left unmatched. CDR1 and CDR2 from the germline V gene are DFQATT and SNEGSKA (reference sequence). CDR3 bases: TGCAGTGCTAGAATTATAGCGGGAGGAAGGTTCGAGCAGTACTTC. It yields the protein CSARIIAGGRFEQYF.

This clonotype came up many times. V gene TRBV19 combines with J gene TRBJ2-5; D is possibly TRBD1 (5 bases). CDR1 is LNHDA and CDR2 is SQIVND in the germline V gene (reference sequence). The length of the CDR3 is 13 residues. With 7 bases removed from V and 5 bases from J, the gap between germline ends came to 14 bases. CDR3 bases: TGTGCCAGTACGTCGCGGACATCGGAGACCCAGTACTTC. The encoded protein is CASTSRTSETQYF.

This clonotype was recorded only once. This chain joins TRBV6-1 and TRBJ2-7; D is perhaps TRBD2 (6 bases). The germline V gene has CDR1 MNHNS and CDR2 SASEGT. The V gene lost 5 bases and the J gene lost 2 bases, with 13 bases spanning the gap. The CDR3 loop spans 14 amino acids. The CDR3 spells CASSPTREAYEQYF. The CDR3 DNA sequence: TGTGCCAGCAGTCCCACGAGGGAGGCCTACGAGCAGTACTTC.

In this sample, this clonotype turned up many times. This may come from a read error, since a much larger clone is one base off. The V gene is TRBV28, the J gene TRBJ2-5, with D hard to call. The V gene lost 2 bases and the J gene lost 2 bases, with 6 bases spanning the gap. The V gene's germline CDR1 is MDHEN and CDR2 SYDVKM. The CDR3 length is 13 residues. This CDR3 reads CASSLGWQETQYF. CDR3 bases: TGTGCCAGCAGTTTAGGTTGGCAAGAGACCCAGTACTTC. Together with reference TRBV28 and TRBJ2-5, the CDR3 gives the full variable domain: DVKVTQSSRYLVKRTGEKVFLECVQDMDHENMFWYRQDPGLGLRLIYFSYDVKMKEKGDIPEGYSVSREKKERFSLILESASTNQTSMYLCASSLGWQETQYFGPGTRLLVL.

This clonotype was counted many times. The chain uses TRBV20-1 and TRBJ1-6; perhaps TRBD1 as D (6 bases). CDR1 is DFQATT and CDR2 is SNEGSKA in the germline V gene (reference sequence). V lost 3 bases, J lost 7 bases, and 10 bases lay in between. The CDR3 has 13 residues. For the CDR3, the DNA is TGCAGTGCTAGTAGGGACACAAATTCACCCCTCCACTTT. Amino acid sequence: CSASRDTNSPLHF.

This clonotype has ten or more counts. The chain is built from TRBV2 and TRBJ1-5; 10 nucleotides agree with TRBD1. The CDR3 extends over 16 amino acids. V was pared by 6 bases and J by 3 bases, with 8 bases of the junction left unmatched. Germline lookup yields CDR1 SNHLY and CDR2 FYNNEI. CDR3 region: CASRPDGTGANQPQHF. The DNA for the CDR3 is TGTGCCAGCAGGCCCGATGGGACAGGGGCCAATCAGCCCCAGCATTTT.